This T cell receptor (beta chain) emerged from a study of PD-1 blockade in classical Hodgkin lymphoma (dated by TCRdb to the early 2020s). Notes on the research overall: Nivolumab dosing was 3 mg/kg intravenously every 2 weeks, continuing until either disease progression or unacceptable toxicity. To define a peripheral blood immune signature of response to PD-1 blockade in classical Hodgkin lymphoma, the study combined TCR beta sequencing with CyTOF.

As for this clone: Its antigen has not been determined. No clone much larger than this one lies a single base away; base qualities are absent.

Here V drops 9 bases and J drops 2 bases, and the junction holds 9 bases not matched to any gene. Reading the germline V gene gives CDR1 MDHEN and CDR2 SYDVKM. The CDR3 runs 14 residues from the cysteine to the phenylalanine. CDR3 DNA is the only sequence kept; it has 42 bases, read in frame from the first base. Overall results and qualifications from the work: The study covered only a single clinical trial cohort, and the causes of the repertoire differences, possibly disease activity or prior therapy, were still not defined. Patients starting nivolumab less than 1 year after ASCT had lower diversity and were excluded from later analyses to avoid confounding by immune reconstitution. CD4+ but not CD8+ TCR diversity rose significantly by C4D1 (p=0.0027 vs p=0.16), most apparent in complete responders (p=0.02). Baseline TCR diversity was reported to be lower in newly diagnosed patients than in healthy donors, and even lower in relapsed/refractory patients. Baseline diversity similar to that of newly diagnosed patients was observed in trial patients achieving complete response, whereas significantly lower diversity was observed in partial responders and progressors.

The time point label corresponds to: cycle 1 day 1 (C1D1), immediately before nivolumab initiation. Every trial patient had relapsed following autologous stem cell transplantation, and prior brentuximab vedotin exposure was what differed among cohorts A, B and C. A Miltenyi CD4+ T cell isolation kit was used for magnetic negative selection to purify CD4+ T cells from thawed PBMCs. The trial cohort comprised 60 or so patients with relapsed/refractory classical Hodgkin lymphoma whose best overall responses were complete response, partial response or progressive disease. Single-agent nivolumab was administered to trial patients in the multi-cohort phase II CheckMate 205 trial. An independent review committee assessed best overall response by applying the 2007 International Working Group response criteria. Trial PBMCs were obtained immediately prior to nivolumab initiation (C1D1) and on therapy at cycle 2 day 1 and cycle 4 day 1. Peripheral blood was collected in 8 mL Vacutainer Cell Preparation Tubes, from which PBMCs were isolated by centrifugation and then cryopreserved. Purified CD4+ and CD8+ fractions were prepared only for cases with an additional available PBMC sample. Magnetically labelled cells were removed on LS columns in a quadroMACS separator, and the flow-through was collected as the purified fraction.

The Qiagen DNeasy kit was used to extract genomic DNA from unsorted PBMCs and from the negatively selected CD4+ and CD8+ fractions. TCR beta CDR3 regions were subjected to amplification by immunoSEQ multiplex PCR with primers that anneal to V and J segments. A synthetic immune receptor repertoire was used to minimize amplification bias, and any residual bias was removed computationally once sequencing was done. As for how the authors treated the data: Custom Python scripts were used to quantify repertoire diversity as the Shannon entropy index. Unsorted, CD4+ and CD8+ repertoires were analyzed separately, except for combined analyses in which CD4+ and CD8+ sequences were merged in silico. A clone counted as expanded when the clone's frequency after treatment rose at least 2-fold relative to C1D1, and clones undetected at baseline were given a pseudocount of 0.5. Singleton clones were defined as clones with 0 or 1 copy at C1D1, and non-singleton clones were defined as clones with 2 or more copies. Clones expanded in unsorted samples were annotated as CD4+, CD8+ or unknown by matching protein sequences in sorted samples from the same patient. Wilcoxon tests were applied to paired samples to test diversity changes from C1D1 to C4D1. Held by TCRdb, this immuneACCESS table contains in-frame sequences only and omits some clones. Under half of the omission traces to an unresolved V gene where checked; the cause of the rest is unknown. Clone size and the V and J calls come from that table; the DNA yielded D and trimming. This sample holds about 13,000 clones; approximately 87% were observed only once. Jointly, the top ten make up roughly 0.51% of the sample.

Rearrangement joined TRBV28 to TRBJ2-7; a stretch of 8 junction bases matches TRBD2. This sample comprised CD4+ T cells from blood, obtained at baseline. The TCR originated in a human donor with classical Hodgkin lymphoma. The CDR3 has the sequence CASFPTSGPYEQYF. The sequenced DNA: TGTGCCAGTTTCCCTACTAGCGGTCCCTACGAGCAGTACTTC.